These T cell receptor beta chains were read from a single sample in a study of cytomegalovirus exposure and HLA in healthy donors. Profiling relied on immunoSEQ multiplex PCR, and the TCRdb table lists in-frame clones only, not all of them. The data hold about 100,000 clones, with more than 65% observed a single time. The sample consisted of PBMCs. These receptors all come from a woman between 18 and 30 years old in good health and CMV-seropositive. Each CDR3 is given with its conserved first and last residue. The D gene is left open where the match is weak. Clone sizes are given selectively: once, few, many, or a class where the clone is expanded.

TRBD1,.,TRBJ1-3,TRBV6-5,TGTGCCAGCAGTAAGGGACAGGGAACGGGAAACACCATATATTTT,CASSKGQGTGNTIYF
TRBD2,.,TRBJ2-7,TRBV14,TGTGCCAGCAGCCAAGGACCGGGACTAGCGCGCGATAACTACGAGCAGTACTTC,CASSQGPGLARDNYEQYF
.,.,TRBJ2-2,TRBV29-1,TGCAGCGTTGGGGATCTGAGGGATGGGACCGGGGAGCTGTTTTTT,CSVGDLRDGTGELFF
.,.,TRBJ2-7,TRBV30,TGTGCCTGGTGGGGAAAGACGGAGGACGCCTACGAGCAGTACTTC,CAWWGKTEDAYEQYF
.,.,TRBJ2-2,TRBV11-3,TGTGCCAGCAGCTTAGAGGGGGCGGTCACCGGGGAGCTGTTTTTT,CASSLEGAVTGELFF
.,.,TRBJ1-6,TRBV7-9,TGTGCCAGCAGCCCTGGCCCGGGAACATCATCACCCCTCCACTTT,CASSPGPGTSSPLHF
TRBD2,.,TRBJ2-2,TRBV30,TGTGCCTGGAGTGGGGGTCTAGCGGGAGTTACCGGGGAGCTGTTTTTT,CAWSGGLAGVTGELFF
TRBD2,.,TRBJ2-7,TRBV29-1,TGCAGCGTCTTAGCGGGAGCCTACGAGCAGTACTTC,CSVLAGAYEQYF
TRBD2,.,TRBJ2-4,TRBV19,TGTGCCAGTAGCCTGGATTCGACTAGCGGCAAAAACATTCAGTACTTC,CASSLDSTSGKNIQYF
TRBD2,.,TRBJ2-7,TRBV27,TGTGCCAGCAGGGCGGGAGGCGTCAGGCCCTACGAGCAGTACTTC,CASRAGGVRPYEQYF
TRBD2,.,TRBJ2-7,TRBV7-6,TGTGCCAGCAGCTTAACTAGCGGGAACGAGCAGTACTTC,CASSLTSGNEQYF
TRBD1,.,TRBJ2-7,TRBV4-3,TGCGCCAGCAGCCTGGACAGGGAGGCGGGCGAGCAGTACTTC,CASSLDREAGEQYF
.,.,TRBJ2-1,TRBV7-7,TGTGCCAGCAGCTTAGATCTCAGTAACTACAATGAGCAGTTCTTC,CASSLDLSNYNEQFF
.,.,TRBJ2-1,TRBV27,TGTGCCAGCAGTTTATACACTAGAAACCCTTACAATGAGCAGTTCTTC,CASSLYTRNPYNEQFF
.,.,TRBJ2-4,TRBV9,TGTGCCAGCAGCTCCGACACACTAGCCAAAAACATTCAGTACTTC,CASSSDTLAKNIQYF
TRBD2,.,TRBJ2-5,TRBV7-9,TGTGCCAGCAGCTTGACTAGCGGGATTTCGGAGACCCAGTACTTC,CASSLTSGISETQYF
TRBD2,.,TRBJ2-3,TRBV9,TGTGCCAGCAGCCCGCCGGGACTAGCGGGGCATACGCAGTATTTT,CASSPPGLAGHTQYF
.,.,TRBJ1-5,TRBV10-3,TGTGCCAGCCTGGACACCTTAAATCAGCCCCAGCATTTT,CASLDTLNQPQHF
.,few,TRBJ1-2,TRBV28,TGTGCCAGCAGTTTGGTGCAGGGAGGTCAAGGCTACACCTTC,CASSLVQGGQGYTF
.,.,TRBJ2-5,TRBV4-1,TGCGCCAGCAGCCCATTCGACGGCGGCCAGACCCAGTACTTC,CASSPFDGGQTQYF
.,.,TRBJ2-7,TRBV4-3,TGCGCCAGCAGCCGGAGGATAGCAGGTTCTAGCTCCTACGAGCAGTACTTC,CASSRRIAGSSSYEQYF
TRBD1,.,TRBJ1-3,TRBV7-9,TGTGCCAGCAGCCATTCGACAGGGGGCTCCTCTGGAAACACCATATATTTT,CASSHSTGGSSGNTIYF
TRBD1,few,TRBJ2-5,TRBV28,TGTGCCAGCAGCAAGACAGGGGGCTGGGAGACCCAGTACTTC,CASSKTGGWETQYF
TRBD1,.,TRBJ2-2,TRBV7-7,TGTGCCAGCAGCCCCTCGGACAGGGATGCCGGGGAGCTGTTTTTT,CASSPSDRDAGELFF
.,.,TRBJ2-5,TRBV20-1,TGCAGTGGACAGCAAGAGACCCAGTACTTC,CSGQQETQYF
.,.,TRBJ1-2,TRBV4-2,TGTGCCAGCAGCCCCACAGGTGGGGGGGGATGGAGTGGATTCGGCTACACCTTC,CASSPTGGGGWSGFGYTF
TRBD1,.,TRBJ1-2,TRBV19,TGTGCCAGTAGACAGGCAGGGGGAGGCTATGGCTACACCTTC,CASRQAGGGYGYTF
TRBD2,.,TRBJ2-1,TRBV9,TGTGCCAGCAGCCCGACTAGCGGGAGAGACCATGAGCAGTTCTTC,CASSPTSGRDHEQFF
.,once,TRBJ2-1,TRBV7-3,TGTGCCAGCAGCCATTCCACAGGGAACTACCTCAATGAGCAGTTCTTC,CASSHSTGNYLNEQFF
TRBD1,.,TRBJ1-2,TRBV7-3,TGTGCCAGCAGCCTCCAGGGAACAGGGGACTATGGCTACACCTTC,CASSLQGTGDYGYTF
.,.,TRBJ2-1,TRBV7-6,TGTGCCAGCAGCTTTCTGGGACAAGAGAACAATGAGCAGTTCTTC,CASSFLGQENNEQFF
.,.,TRBJ1-1,TRBV28,TGTGCCAGCAGGATTGAGGGGGCTGAAGCTTTCTTT,CASRIEGAEAFF
TRBD1,.,TRBJ1-3,TRBV2,TGTGCCAGCAGGACAGGGCCCGACACCATATATTTT,CASRTGPDTIYF
TRBD2,once,TRBJ2-5,TRBV6-1,TGTGCCAGCATTAAGACTAGCTGGGAGACCCAGTACTTC,CASIKTSWETQYF
TRBD2,.,TRBJ2-3,TRBV6-4,TGTGCCAGCAGTGACCACAGCGGGGGCGGCGGCACAGATACGCAGTATTTT,CASSDHSGGGGTDTQYF
TRBD1,.,TRBJ1-1,TRBV11-2,TGTGCCAGCAGCTTAGGACAGGGCACTGAAGCTTTCTTT,CASSLGQGTEAFF
.,few,TRBJ1-2,TRBV4-1,TGCGCCAGCAGCCAAGATACGGGGGATGGCTACACCTTC,CASSQDTGDGYTF
TRBD2,.,TRBJ2-1,TRBV9,TGTGCCAGCAGCGTAGGCGTGGCGGGAGGGAATGAGCAGTTCTTC,CASSVGVAGGNEQFF
.,.,TRBJ2-7,TRBV5-1,TGCGCCAGCAGCTCCGTCGGCCTCGGGAGCTACGAGCAGTACTTC,CASSSVGLGSYEQYF
TRBD1,.,TRBJ1-4,TRBV27,TGTGCCAGCAGTTGGACAGGGGCTGGGGAAAAACTGTTTTTT,CASSWTGAGEKLFF
.,.,TRBJ2-1,TRBV19,TGTGCCAGTAGTATTCGAGGGGGAGGGCCGATCTATGAGCAGTTCTTC,CASSIRGGGPIYEQFF
TRBD2,.,TRBJ2-2,TRBV6-1,TGTGCCAGCAGTGAGGGCGGGAGCGAGACCGGGGAGCTGTTTTTT,CASSEGGSETGELFF
TRBD2,.,TRBJ2-2,TRBV7-3,TGTGCCAGCAGGGACACTAAGCGGGAGGTCACCGGGGAGCTGTTTTTT,CASRDTKREVTGELFF
.,.,TRBJ2-5,TRBV18,TGTGCCAGCTCACCACCTTCCGGCCAAGAGACCCAGTACTTC,CASSPPSGQETQYF
TRBD1,few,TRBJ1-1,TRBV4-3,TGCGCCAGCAGCCAGGACAGGGGGCGCAGCACTGAAGCTTTCTTT,CASSQDRGRSTEAFF
TRBD1,.,TRBJ1-2,TRBV19,TGTGCCAGTAGTATAGCCACGACAGGGTTCACCTATGGCTACACCTTC,CASSIATTGFTYGYTF
TRBD2,.,TRBJ2-3,TRBV7-6,TGTGCCAGCAGCTCTGTAGCGGGTAGCACAGATACGCAGTATTTT,CASSSVAGSTDTQYF
TRBD1,few,TRBJ1-4,TRBV15,TGTGCCACCAGCTACAGGGGTTTCGAAGAAAAACTGTTTTTT,CATSYRGFEEKLFF
TRBD2,.,TRBJ2-7,TRBV13,TGTGCCAGCAGGTGGGGCGGGAGAGGCAACGAGCAGTACTTC,CASRWGGRGNEQYF
.,.,TRBJ1-1,TRBV7-8,TGTGCCAGCAGGAGGACAGTTAACACTGAAGCTTTCTTT,CASRRTVNTEAFF
TRBD1,.,TRBJ2-7,TRBV5-6,TGTGCCAGCAGCGTCCTTGACAGGGGACCCTACGAGCAGTACTTC,CASSVLDRGPYEQYF
.,few,TRBJ2-1,TRBV27,TGTGCCACTTATCAACCCGGCGGTGGCTCCTACAATGAGCAGTTCTTC,CATYQPGGGSYNEQFF
.,.,TRBJ2-7,TRBV28,TGTGCCAGCAGGGCCGGGACTCCAAGCGAGCAGTACTTC,CASRAGTPSEQYF
.,.,TRBJ1-2,TRBV6-6,TGTGCCAGCAGTCCCTCGGGGAATGGCTACACCTTC,CASSPSGNGYTF
TRBD2,.,TRBJ2-3,TRBV29-1,TGCAGCGTTGAAAGGCTAGCGGCCTCTTCGGATACGCAGTATTTT,CSVERLAASSDTQYF
.,.,TRBJ2-4,TRBV5-4,TGTGCCAGCAGCTTTGGGGGGATAAAAAACATTCAGTACTTC,CASSFGGIKNIQYF
TRBD1,few,TRBJ1-2,TRBV28,TGTGCCAGCAGTTCGGGACAGGGAAACTATGGCTACACCTTC,CASSSGQGNYGYTF
TRBD1,.,TRBJ2-7,TRBV11-3,TGTGCCAGCAGCACCAGGGGGCTCGGGGAGCAGTACTTC,CASSTRGLGEQYF
TRBD2,.,TRBJ2-7,TRBV13,TGTGCCAGCAGCTATGGCCGGGGGGTAGAATACGAGCAGTACTTC,CASSYGRGVEYEQYF
.,.,TRBJ1-6,TRBV5-6,TGTGCCAGCAGCTTGCAGTATAATTCACCCCTCCACTTT,CASSLQYNSPLHF